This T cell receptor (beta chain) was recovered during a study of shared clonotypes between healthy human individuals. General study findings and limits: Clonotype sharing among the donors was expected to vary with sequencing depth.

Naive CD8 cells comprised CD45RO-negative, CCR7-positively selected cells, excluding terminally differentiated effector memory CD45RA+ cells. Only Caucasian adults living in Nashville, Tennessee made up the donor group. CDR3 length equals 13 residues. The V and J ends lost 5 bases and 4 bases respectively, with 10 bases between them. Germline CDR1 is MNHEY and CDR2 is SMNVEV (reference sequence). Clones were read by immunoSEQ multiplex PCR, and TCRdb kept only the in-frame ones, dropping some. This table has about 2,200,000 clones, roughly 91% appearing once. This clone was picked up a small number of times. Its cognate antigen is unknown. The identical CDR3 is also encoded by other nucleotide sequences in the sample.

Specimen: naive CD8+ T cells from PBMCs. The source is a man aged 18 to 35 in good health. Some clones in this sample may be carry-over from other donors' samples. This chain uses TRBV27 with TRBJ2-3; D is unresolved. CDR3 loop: CASSPGRADTQYF. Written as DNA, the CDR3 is TGTGCCAGCAGTCCCGGGCGTGCAGATACGCAGTATTTT.